The entry that follows covers one T cell receptor (beta chain) sequence. This entry belongs to a study of shared clonotypes between healthy human individuals. TCRdb keeps only in-frame clones here, not all; method: immunoSEQ multiplex PCR. The sample holds a few million clones, 85% to 95% seen once. The CDR3 runs to 14 residues. J gave up 12 bases and V 6 bases, and 12 bases lay outside the gene matches. CDR1 is MDHEN, CDR2 SYDVKM, per germline. Sequencing used naive CD4+ T cells from PBMCs. The subset: CD45RA+ positively selected. The rearrangement links TRBV28 to TRBJ2-7; the match to TRBD2 covers 12 bases. This TCR was recovered from a man aged 18 to 30 in good health. Some clones in this sample may be carry-over from other donors' samples. The CDR3 loop reads CASRKTSGSPRWYF. In nucleotides, the CDR3 is TGTGCCAGCAGGAAGACTAGCGGGAGCCCTCGTTGGTACTTC.